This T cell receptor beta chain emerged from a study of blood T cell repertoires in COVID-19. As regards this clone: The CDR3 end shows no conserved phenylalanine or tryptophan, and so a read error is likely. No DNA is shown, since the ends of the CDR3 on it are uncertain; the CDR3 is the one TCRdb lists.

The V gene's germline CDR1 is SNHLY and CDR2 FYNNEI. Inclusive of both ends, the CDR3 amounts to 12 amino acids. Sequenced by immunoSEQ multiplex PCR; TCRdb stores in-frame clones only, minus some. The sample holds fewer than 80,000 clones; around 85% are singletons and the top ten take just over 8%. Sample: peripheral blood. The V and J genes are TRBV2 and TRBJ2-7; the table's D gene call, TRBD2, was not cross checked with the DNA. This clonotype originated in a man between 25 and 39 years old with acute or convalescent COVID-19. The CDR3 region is CASSMVTRKLAY.